The present T cell receptor beta chain was sequenced within a study of monozygotic twins with inflammatory bowel disease. TCRdb processed the 5' RACE reads again and assigns one entry to each CDR3 protein, with no DNA. The sample's table shows fewer than 550,000 distinct CDR3 sequences. Notes on the study in general: None of the different T cell subtypes could be distinguished from one another. A single strong clonotype or signal linked to IBD was not supported.

A word on this clonotype: Antigen specificity is unknown.

The germline gives CDR1 SGHVS, CDR2 FQNEAQ. There are 15 residues in the CDR3. This receptor was identified in a human donor with ulcerative colitis or Crohn's disease, or a healthy co-twin of an affected twin (not recorded which). The sequencing sample was made of blood. The V and J genes are TRBV7-8 and TRBJ2-7; there is no DNA to check the TCRdb D call of TRBD2. The CDR3 protein is CASSLNSREAHEQYF.